This section outlines one T cell receptor beta chain sequence together with its context. The data stem from a study of blood T cell repertoires in COVID-19. Profiling relied on immunoSEQ multiplex PCR, and the TCRdb table lists in-frame clones only, not all of them. This sample has around 100,000 clones, with about 92% found just once. V gave up 7 bases and J gave up 4 bases, with 16 bases separating them. CDR1 and CDR2 from the germline V gene are LNHDA and SQIVND (reference sequence). The CDR3 contains 14 residues. The rearrangement joins TRBV19 to TRBJ1-1, with D possibly being TRBD1 (6 bases). The sequence derives from a man aged 50 to 60 with active COVID-19. The specimen was peripheral blood. CDR3 residues: CASTDGGARTEAFF. CDR3 sequence (DNA): TGTGCCAGTACCGACGGGGGGGCTCGCACTGAAGCTTTCTTT.